The entry below gives a single T cell receptor (beta chain) sequence along with its context. What it binds is unknown. This entry comes from a study of cytomegalovirus exposure and HLA in healthy donors. Study-level results: Previously analyzed data showed that most TCR beta V segments were productive at a frequency of about 87% or about 30%.

The trim removed 2 bases at V and 4 bases at J, leaving 15 bases unmatched. The CDR3 spans 18 residues. Germline V gene data show CDR1 as MGHRA and CDR2 as YSYEKL. The PCR was carried out with 60 Vbeta primers and 13 Jbeta primers. Clones were sequenced by immunoSEQ multiplex PCR, and TCRdb holds only the in-frame ones, with some missing. The sample shows 100,000 to 120,000 clones, 86% of them seen only once. V gene TRBV4-1 combines with J gene TRBJ1-2; TRBD1 agrees at 8 bases. The clonotype comes from a man aged 35 to 55 in good health and CMV-seronegative. The sample consisted of PBMCs. The CDR3 nucleotides read TGCGCCAGCAGCCAACCCCCTGGGGGAGCGACAGGGGTCTATGGCTACACCTTC. Residues: CASSQPPGGATGVYGYTF.